The source of this TCR beta chain is a study of cytomegalovirus exposure and HLA in healthy donors (dated by TCRdb to the late 2010s). As for the study more broadly: In an earlier analysis of roughly 590 of the donors, under 300 Gb of sequence data and some 100 million unique TCR beta sequences from 150 million to 200 million T cells were reported. To predict cytomegalovirus infection status, the study combined high-throughput TCR immunosequencing, statistical association of individual TCRs with disease status, and machine learning. Among the roughly 380 genotyped donors, under 90% belonged to the genetic ancestry cluster associated with self-reported Caucasian donors. Across about 380 genotyped donors of the cohort, an average of about 240,000 unique TCR beta nucleotide sequences per donor were sequenced, and approximately 19% of those sequences were non-productive. Several DR-DQ haplotypes were handled as single units for association and clustering because linkage in the cohort was strong. In a later analysis, previously published TCR beta repertoires from several hundred donors were re-analyzed and high-resolution HLA genotyping was added so that TCR occurrence patterns could be studied. The study was designed to test whether signatures of past pathogen exposure could be identified by cataloging public T cell receptors. Along with the roughly 700-subject first cohort, a separate validation cohort of over a hundred different subjects was used. Class I and class II HLA loci were covered by the typing at four-digit resolution. Every discovery cohort repertoire had been produced on one sequencing platform. Typing coverage varied by locus: roughly 629-630 donors for A, B, C, DRB1 and DQB1; some 520 for DQA1; some 610 for DPA1; roughly 470 for DPB1. Donor age, sex, ethnicity and CMV serostatus were collected together with the repertoire data. A later genetic analysis took genome-wide SNP genotypes for about 65% of the 666 donors and used that subset as a discovery cohort. The study profiled the T cell repertoires of some 610 subjects by immunosequencing and related them to cytomegalovirus serostatus. An earlier analysis of 587 of the donors used high-throughput TCR beta sequencing to judge whether each TCR beta V gene segment behaved as functional or pseudogenic. An early release that covered 500 to 800 HLA-typed donors contained approximately 300 gigabases of sequencing data and 85 million to 100 million unique TCR sequences. The later analysis used no new phenotypic data to find candidate immune exposures, relying instead on TCR beta sequences and their occurrence across donors.

The cohort consisted of fewer than 700 healthy bone marrow donors. At the time of sampling, all cohort members were nominally healthy, though unrecorded immune exposures were likely present. The donor was CMV seropositive and belonged to the group of 250 to 350 seropositive cohort members. Every donor gave a peripheral blood sample, and the peripheral blood mononuclear cells from that sample were used for TCR beta sequencing. The Qiagen DNeasy Blood Extraction Kit was used to extract genomic DNA from the blood cell samples. Paper-wide results and their limitations: At a false discovery rate of 0.05, a later analysis linked approximately 18,000 TCR beta sequences to specific HLA alleles. According to the authors, the approach could potentially be generalized to other disease states and immunological phenotypes. In vitro tests confirmed that a few of the cytomegalovirus-associated TCR beta chains recognize cytomegalovirus antigens. Compared with the approximately 670-donor mean, donors in an Asian-associated ancestry cluster had fewer N-insertions in productive TCRs, according to a later genetic analysis. Sequencing depth was assumed to be roughly uniform across donors in the presence/absence analyses, though that assumption may not hold. A later analysis found that most CMV-associated TCR beta chains appeared HLA-restricted, with HLA associations seemingly driven largely by CMV exposure. Most TCR sequences were observed very rarely across donors, whereas some public TCRs were present in many individuals. The classifier was reported to diagnose cytomegalovirus status with high specificity and sensitivity in both the original cohort and the validation cohort. Because HLA typing was missing for some donors at each locus, association tests included only the typed subset. Because counts were too low, roughly 16 rarely observed V segments, including chromosome 9 orphons, were left out of the earlier analysis of some 600 of the donors. Correlated functional status among segregating V segments might be attributable to linkage disequilibrium, but an unknown experimental factor could not be ruled out. A group of highly shared sequence variants was considered likely to be a technical artifact of the sequencing pipeline. A later analysis reported that several top co-occurrence clusters appeared linked to parvovirus B19, influenza, CMV and Epstein-Barr virus. Only TCR beta chains were sequenced in this cohort, and the absence of alpha or paired-chain data limited detectable features. A further reported finding was that TCR beta sequences accurately predicted the HLA-A and HLA-B alleles for most subjects in the first cohort. The study listed 164 TCR beta chains as associated with cytomegalovirus. The only immune exposure information available for the cohort was CMV serostatus. Because the 87-base-pair reads could not distinguish some IMGT-functional V segments, including TRBV6-2 and TRBV6-3, those segments were excluded. V-gene and J-gene trimming of TCR beta chains was associated with a missense DCLRE1C variant in a later genetic analysis, and the association was replicated in an independent cohort. A later analysis found that TCR association rates varied across HLA loci, with DRB1 alleles showing the most associated TCRs and HLA-C alleles the fewest. A later analysis found that HLA-associated TCR beta chains were more clonally expanded and had lower generation probabilities than equally common non-associated chains. In an earlier analysis of 587 of the donors, most TCR beta V segments appeared in productive rearrangements about 90% or about 30% of the time, broadly matching IMGT annotations. Assigning TCR associations to individual alleles was difficult when HLA alleles, especially DR and DQ, strongly co-occurred.

Trimming removed 5 bases from V and 0 bases from J; the gene matches leave 4 bases unexplained. According to the germline V gene, CDR1 reads SGHRS and CDR2 reads YFSETQ. Reading from cysteine to phenylalanine, the CDR3 counts 14 amino acids. The sequence is cut down to CDR3 DNA, 42 bases in frame from base 1. Concerning this clone itself: The target of this receptor is not known. No base quality information exists; no much larger clone differs at one position.

Library method: the immunoSEQ multiplex PCR assay. The multiplex PCR relied on a mix of 60 forward primers for TCR Vbeta segments and 13 reverse primers for TCR Jbeta segments. The CDR3 region of rearranged TCR beta genes was amplified from genomic DNA with a multiplex PCR assay. The Illumina HiSeq System was used to sequence the amplified TCR beta libraries as 87-base-pair reads. The authors' analysis ran thus. Across the 666 repertoires, a later analysis counted about 81 million unique TCR beta chains, approximately 10 million of which were shared by at least two donors. Raw reads were error-corrected and collapsed into unique sequences by a nearest-neighbor algorithm in which closely related sequences were merged to remove PCR and sequencing errors. To assign V, D and J gene segments, CDR3 sequences were aligned to IMGT reference sequences. For a sequence to be retained, a match of at least six nucleotides was required to both a V gene segment and a J gene segment. Rearrangements were called productive when the CDR3 lacked stop codons and stayed in frame with V and J; all others were non-productive. CDR3 was defined by IMGT convention, running from the second conserved V-encoded cysteine to the conserved J-encoded phenylalanine. The earlier analysis of about 570 of the donors excluded any sequence lacking an unambiguous match to a single V gene segment. In an earlier analysis of a few hundred of the donors, V segments were called functional above 56.7% productive rearrangements and were called segregating when the between-donor standard deviation exceeded 5%. A statistical classification framework was built for diagnosing cytomegalovirus status from the catalog of TCR beta chain sequences. In a later analysis, V and J genes were assigned by comparing TCR nucleotide sequences against IMGT/GENE-DB human TR gene sequences. A later analysis assigned CDR3 sequences and most-parsimonious VDJ recombination scenarios with the TCRdist pipeline. A later analysis defined each TCR beta chain by its CDR3 amino acid sequence plus V-gene family, and excluded reads lacking a unique V-gene family. A later analysis removed nearly 600 highly shared, low-generation-probability nucleotide sequences to deal with suspected cross-contamination and a sequencing artifact. A later analysis calculated a clonal expansion index for each public chain from normalized within-repertoire ranks of inferred template counts. Generation probabilities in a later analysis came from a VDJ recombination model fitted to out-of-frame rearrangements, and those results were checked against IGoR. In a later analysis, hypergeometric tests were used to score TCR-TCR, TCR-HLA and TCR-CMV co-occurrence, with a repertoire-size bias correction applied to TCR pairs. False discovery rates were estimated in a later analysis by permuting HLA or CMV assignments 20 times. A later analysis grouped co-occurring TCRs with DBSCAN, adding TCRdist sequence similarity when clustering within HLA-allele-positive subsets. Repertoires with fewer than 30,000 or more than 120,000 public chains, plus five repertoires with anomalous nucleotide sharing, were excluded from co-occurrence clustering. TCRdb took this table from immuneACCESS and kept in-frame rearrangements with V and J called. Such tables lack part of the clones; where checked against another copy, unresolved V genes explain under half of the gap, and the rest is unexplained. That table gives V, J and clone size, and the DNA gave D and trimming. In this sample the table shows about 200,000 clones, around four fifths of which occur a single time. Around 6% of the sample comes from the top ten.

The sequence joins TRBV5-1 to TRBJ2-5; the central 7 bases match TRBD1. The receptor comes from a woman in her forties or fifties in good health and CMV-seropositive. The sample comprised PBMCs. The CDR3: CASSGTAYQETQYF. The nucleotides read TGCGCCAGCAGTGGGACAGCATACCAAGAGACCCAGTACTTC.